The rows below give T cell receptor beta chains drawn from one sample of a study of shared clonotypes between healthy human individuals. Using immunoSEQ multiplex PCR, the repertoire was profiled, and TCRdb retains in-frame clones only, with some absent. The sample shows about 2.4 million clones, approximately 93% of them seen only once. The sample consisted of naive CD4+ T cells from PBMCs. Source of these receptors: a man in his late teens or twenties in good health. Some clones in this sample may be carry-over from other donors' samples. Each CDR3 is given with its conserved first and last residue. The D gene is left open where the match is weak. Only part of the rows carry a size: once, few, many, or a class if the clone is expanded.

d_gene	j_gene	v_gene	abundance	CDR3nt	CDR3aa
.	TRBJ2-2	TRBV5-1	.	TGCGCCAGCAGCTTGGCGTACGAGAACACCGGGGAGCTGTTTTTT	CASSLAYENTGELFF
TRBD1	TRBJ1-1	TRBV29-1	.	TGCAGCGTGCGACGACAGGGGGAAGGTGAAGCTTTCTTT	CSVRRQGEGEAFF
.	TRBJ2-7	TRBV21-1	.	TGTGCCAGCAGCCGGGGAGCGGGAGTACGCCACGAGCAGTACTTC	CASSRGAGVRHEQYF
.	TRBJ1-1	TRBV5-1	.	TGCGCCAGCAGCTTGGCCCTAGACAGGAGGACTGAAGCTTTCTTT	CASSLALDRRTEAFF
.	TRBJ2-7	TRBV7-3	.	TGTGCCAGCAGCTTAAGCCCTCGGGACGAGCAGTACTTC	CASSLSPRDEQYF
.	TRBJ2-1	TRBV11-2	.	TGTGCCAGCAACCATAACCTGAAAGGTGAGCAGTTCTTC	CASNHNLKGEQFF
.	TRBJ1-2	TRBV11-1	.	TGTGCCAGCACCCTCCGTAGCGGGTCTAACTATGGCTACACCTTC	CASTLRSGSNYGYTF
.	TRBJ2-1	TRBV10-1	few	TGCGCCAGCAGTGAGATCCGGGACGAGCAGTTCTTC	CASSEIRDEQFF
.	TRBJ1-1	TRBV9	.	TGTGCCAGCAGCGTAGCTCGGCTGAACACTGAAGCTTTCTTT	CASSVARLNTEAFF
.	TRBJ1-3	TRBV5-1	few	TGCGCCAGCAGCTTGGACCCGTACTCTGGAAACACCATATATTTT	CASSLDPYSGNTIYF
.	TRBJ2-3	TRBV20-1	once	TGCAGTGCCAGAAACACAGATACGCAGTATTTT	CSARNTDTQYF
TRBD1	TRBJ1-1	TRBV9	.	TGTGCCAGCAGCGTAGGAGGGGGCATGAACGCTTTCTTT	CASSVGGGMNAFF
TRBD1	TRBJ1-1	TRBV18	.	TGTGCCAGCTCACCCGCAGGGGGGAACACTGAAGCTTTCTTT	CASSPAGGNTEAFF
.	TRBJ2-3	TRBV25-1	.	TGTGCCAGCAGTGAATATGGCGGACGTTACACAGATACGCAGTATTTT	CASSEYGGRYTDTQYF
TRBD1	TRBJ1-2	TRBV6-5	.	TGTGCCAGCAGTACCCGGACAGGGGAGGATGGCTACACCTTC	CASSTRTGEDGYTF
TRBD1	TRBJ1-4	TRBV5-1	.	TGCGCCAGCAGCACCGGGACAGGGGATGAAAAACTGTTTTTT	CASSTGTGDEKLFF
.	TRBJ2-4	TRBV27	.	TGTGCCAGCAGTTTAAACGGGAGAGGAGCCAAAAACATTCAGTACTTC	CASSLNGRGAKNIQYF
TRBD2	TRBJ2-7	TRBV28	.	TGTGCCAGCGATGGGACCGGGACTAGTATTCTGGAGCAGTACTTC	CASDGTGTSILEQYF
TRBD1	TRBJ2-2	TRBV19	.	TGTGCCAGTACCCCTCTCCGACAGGGGATTACCGGGGAGCTGTTTTTT	CASTPLRQGITGELFF
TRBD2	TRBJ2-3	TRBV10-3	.	TGTGCCATCACCACAAGCCTTCTAGCGGACCTCACAGATACGCAGTATTTT	CAITTSLLADLTDTQYF
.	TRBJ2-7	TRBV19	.	TGTGCCAGTAGTATTCGGGACGCAGCTTCCTACGAGCAGTACTTC	CASSIRDAASYEQYF
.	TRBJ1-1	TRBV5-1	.	TGCGCCAGCAGCTTGATTGGGGCCGAGGGCACTGAAGCTTTCTTT	CASSLIGAEGTEAFF
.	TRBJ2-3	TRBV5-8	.	TGTGCCAGCAGCCTGGACCCTAGCACAGATACGCAGTATTTT	CASSLDPSTDTQYF
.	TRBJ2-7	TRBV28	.	TGTGCCAGCAAACTCCGGGACTTTCCTTATGGGCAGTACTTC	CASKLRDFPYGQYF
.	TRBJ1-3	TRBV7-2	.	TGTGCCAGCGGCCCGGGGGGACTAGGAGACACCATATATTTT	CASGPGGLGDTIYF
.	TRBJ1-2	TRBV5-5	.	TGTGCCAGCAGCTTGTCAAGCTGGGAGGGCTATGGCTACACCTTC	CASSLSSWEGYGYTF
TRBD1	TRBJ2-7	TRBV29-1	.	TGCAGCGTTGAACCGTTCACAGGGGGCAACGAGCAGTACTTC	CSVEPFTGGNEQYF
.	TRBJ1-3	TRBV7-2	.	TGTGCCAGCAGCTTAGATGGGGGGCCTGGAAACACCATATATTTT	CASSLDGGPGNTIYF
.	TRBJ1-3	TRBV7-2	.	TGTGCCAGCAGCTTAATACCGAAAGGGTACTCTGGAAACACCATATATTTT	CASSLIPKGYSGNTIYF
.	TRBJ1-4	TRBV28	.	TGTGCCAGCAGTAGGGACTCAGGGCGTGAAAAACTGTTTTTT	CASSRDSGREKLFF
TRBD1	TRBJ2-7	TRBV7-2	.	TGTGCCAGCAGCCACAACGCCGCGACAGGGGTTTACGAGCAGTACTTC	CASSHNAATGVYEQYF
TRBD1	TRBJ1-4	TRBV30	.	TGTGCCTGGAGTGTACTTGGTACAGGGGGTTCGGGAAAACTGTTTTTT	CAWSVLGTGGSGKLFF
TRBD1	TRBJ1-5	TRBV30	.	TGTGCCTGGAGTTTCGGGACAGTGAGCAATCAGCCCCAGCATTTT	CAWSFGTVSNQPQHF
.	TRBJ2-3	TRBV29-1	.	TGCAGCGTTGAAGAGAGGAACACAGATACGCAGTATTTT	CSVEERNTDTQYF
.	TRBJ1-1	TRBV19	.	TGTGCCAGTAGCCACAGGGAGCCCAACACTGAAGCTTTCTTT	CASSHREPNTEAFF
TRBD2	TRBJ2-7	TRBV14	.	TGTGCCAGCAGCTGGATAGCGGGAGCCTACGAGCAGTACTTC	CASSWIAGAYEQYF